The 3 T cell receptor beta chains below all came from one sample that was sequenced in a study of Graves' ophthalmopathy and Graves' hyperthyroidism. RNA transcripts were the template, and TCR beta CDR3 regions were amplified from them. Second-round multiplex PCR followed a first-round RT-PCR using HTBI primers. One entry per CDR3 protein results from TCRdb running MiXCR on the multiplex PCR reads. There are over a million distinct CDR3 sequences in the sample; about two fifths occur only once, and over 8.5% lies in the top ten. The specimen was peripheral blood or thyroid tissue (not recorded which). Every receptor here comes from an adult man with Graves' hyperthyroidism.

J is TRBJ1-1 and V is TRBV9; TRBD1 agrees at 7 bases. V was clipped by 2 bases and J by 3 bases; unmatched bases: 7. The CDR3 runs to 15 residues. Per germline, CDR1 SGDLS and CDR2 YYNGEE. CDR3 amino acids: CASSVRQGMDTEAFF. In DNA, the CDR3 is TGTGCCAGCAGCGTGAGACAGGGTATGGACACTGAAGCTTTCTTT. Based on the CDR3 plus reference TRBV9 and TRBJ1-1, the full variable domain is DSGVTQTPKHLITATGQRVTLRCSPRSGDLSVYWYQQSLDQGLQFLIQYYNGEERAKGNILERFSAQQFPDLHSELNLSSLELGDSALYFCASSVRQGMDTEAFFGQGTRLTVV.

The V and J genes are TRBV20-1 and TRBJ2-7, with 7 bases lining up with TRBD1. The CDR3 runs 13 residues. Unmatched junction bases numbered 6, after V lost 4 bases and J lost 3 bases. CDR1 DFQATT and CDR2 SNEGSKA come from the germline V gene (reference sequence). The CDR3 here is CSAKADRNYEQYF. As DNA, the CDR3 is TGCAGTGCTAAAGCGGACAGGAACTACGAGCAGTACTTC.

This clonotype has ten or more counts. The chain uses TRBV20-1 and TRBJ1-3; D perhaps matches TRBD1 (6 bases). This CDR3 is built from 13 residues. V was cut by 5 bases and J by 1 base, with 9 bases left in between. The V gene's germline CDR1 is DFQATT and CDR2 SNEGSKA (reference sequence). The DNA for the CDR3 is TGCAGTGCTGAGGACAGATCTGGAAACACCATATATTTT. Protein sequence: CSAEDRSGNTIYF.